These 18 T cell receptor beta chains were sequenced from one sample in a study of blood T cell repertoires in COVID-19. Sequenced by immunoSEQ multiplex PCR; TCRdb stores in-frame clones only, minus some. The profile shows 110,000 or so clones, less than 85% of them singletons. The specimen sequenced was peripheral blood. The source is a human donor in a cohort sampled during active COVID-19.

The chain combines TRBV19 with TRBJ1-1; D possibly corresponds to TRBD1 (5 bases). Germline assignment: CDR1 LNHDA and CDR2 SQIVND (reference sequence). The CDR3 extends over 13 amino acids. V lost 7 bases to trimming and J lost 2 bases, with 11 bases between them. CDR3 DNA sequence: TGTGCCAGTATTGCCAGGGTTAACACTGAAGCTTTCTTT. This gives the protein CASIARVNTEAFF.

The genes are TRBV10-2 and TRBJ1-6; D call uncertain. CDR1 is WSHSY and CDR2 is SAAADI in the germline V gene. The V end lost 6 bases, the J end lost 6 bases, and 9 bases lay between the germline ends. The CDR3 has 13 amino acids. This CDR3 is CASRTPFNSPLHF. DNA for the CDR3: TGCGCCAGCAGGACACCTTTTAATTCACCCCTCCACTTT.

This chain connects TRBV27 to TRBJ1-2, with D hard to call. Germline lookup yields CDR1 MNHEY and CDR2 SMNVEV (reference sequence). The CDR3 length is 15 residues. Trimming cost V 4 bases and J 0 bases, with 12 bases left between them. CDR3 DNA: TGTGCCAGCAGTTCCGCGGGGAGGACTAACTATGGCTACACCTTC. Protein product: CASSSAGRTNYGYTF.

This chain connects TRBV3-1 (or the pseudogene TRBV3-2) to TRBJ1-2, with D perhaps TRBD1 (6 bases). CDR3 length equals 14 residues. The germline V gene has CDR1 LGHDT and CDR2 YNNKEL (reference sequence). V lost 4 bases and J lost 1, with 10 bases in between. CDR3 protein: CASSLGTNNYGYTF. CDR3 sequence (DNA): TGTGCCAGCAGCCTCGGGACAAATAACTATGGCTACACCTTC.

The chain employs TRBV2 and TRBJ1-2, with D possibly matching TRBD1 (6 bases). The CDR3 has 14 amino acids. Germline V CDR1 and CDR2: SNHLY, FYNNEI. Trimming removed 5 bases at V and 7 bases at J, with 17 bases between. The CDR3 region is CASSSKGVGFGYTF. DNA for the CDR3: TGTGCCAGCAGTTCGAAGGGGGTTGGGTTTGGCTACACCTTC.

This chain links TRBV4-2 with TRBJ2-3; D possibly corresponds to TRBD1 (5 bases). The V end lost 1 base, the J end lost 4 bases, and 15 bases lay between the germline ends. The CDR3 loop spans 16 amino acids. CDR1 LGHNA and CDR2 YNFKEQ come from the germline V gene. The CDR3 protein is CASSQAVGQGSDTQYF. CDR3 sequence (DNA): TGTGCCAGCAGCCAAGCTGTTGGGCAGGGTTCAGATACGCAGTATTTT.

The rearrangement links TRBV7-2 to TRBJ2-7, with D perhaps matching TRBD1 (6 bases). V was cut by 1 base and J by 4 bases, with 14 bases left in between. The CDR3 length is 15 residues. The germline gives CDR1 SGHTA, CDR2 FQGNSA. The CDR3 DNA reads as TGTGCCAGCAGCTTAGTGGGGGCTAGCTTTTACGAGCAGTACTTC. Protein sequence: CASSLVGASFYEQYF.

V is TRBV5-1 and J is TRBJ1-3; a possible D gene is TRBD1 (5 bases). Trimming cost V 2 bases and J 5 bases, with 11 bases left between them. The CDR3 covers 14 residues. Looked up from germline, CDR1 is SGHRS and CDR2 is YFSETQ. CDR3: CASSFGGDRNTIYF. Written as DNA, the CDR3 is TGCGCCAGCAGCTTCGGGGGGGATCGAAACACCATATATTTT.

This chain uses TRBV28 with TRBJ1-2; 9 bases fit TRBD1. The germline CDR1 and CDR2 sequences are MDHEN and SYDVKM. CDR3 length equals 14 residues. Trimming took 5 bases from V and 2 from J; bases not matched to a gene: 3. The CDR3 DNA reads as TGTGCCAGCAGTCAGGACAGGGGAAACTATGGCTACACCTTC. Translated: CASSQDRGNYGYTF.

This clone has just one count. Here the CDR3 DNA reads TGTGCCAGCAGCGATGGGACAGGGGACTCGGAAGCTTTCTTT. This sequence encodes CASSDGTGDSEAFF. V and J are TRBV6-5 and TRBJ1-1; 10 positions agree with TRBD1. Per germline, CDR1 MNHEY and CDR2 SVGAGI. V shed 6 bases, J shed 8 bases, and the junction held 9 bases outside the gene matches. The CDR3 spans 14 residues.

V and J are TRBV7-2 and TRBJ2-1, with 9 nucleotides matching TRBD2. Germline CDR1 reads SGHTA; CDR2 reads FQGNSA. There are 16 residues in the CDR3. Trimming took 6 bases from V and 6 from J; bases not matched to a gene: 12. The DNA of the CDR3 is TGTGCCAGCAGTTCAAATCGGATAGCGGGGGTCAATGAGCAGTTCTTC. Translating gives CASSSNRIAGVNEQFF. The complete variable domain, with remaining parts taken from reference TRBV7-2 and TRBJ2-1, reads GAGVSQSPSNKVTEKGKDVELRCDPISGHTALYWYRQSLGQGLEFLIYFQGNSAPDKSGLPSDRFSAERTGGSVSTLTIQRTQQEDSAVYLCASSSNRIAGVNEQFFGPGTRLTVL.

This chain links TRBV6-2 or TRBV6-3 with TRBJ2-1; TRBD2 agrees at 13 bases. Germline V gene data show CDR1 as MNHEY and CDR2 as SVGEGT. Losses at the gene ends were 2 bases for V and 0 bases for J; bases not matched to a gene: 7. This CDR3 is 19 amino acids long. The CDR3 region has the DNA TGTGCCAGCAGTTACGGCCCTGGACTAGCGGGGGCCTCCTACAATGAGCAGTTCTTC. This gives the protein CASSYGPGLAGASYNEQFF.

This sequence joins TRBV10-3 and TRBJ1-4; D is unclear. Trimming shortened V by 11 bases and J by 1 base, and 23 bases separated the two germline ends. The CDR3 runs to 17 residues. Germline loops: CDR1 ENHRY, CDR2 SYGVKD. CDR3 loop: CAASVYIGRETNEKLFF. The CDR3 DNA sequence: TGTGCCGCGTCGGTTTATATTGGGAGGGAAACTAATGAAAAACTGTTTTTT.

The CDR3 is CASSKGTDRGGYGYTF. The CDR3, as DNA: TGTGCCAGCAGTAAAGGAACTGACAGGGGAGGCTATGGCTACACCTTC. The genes are TRBV6-1 and TRBJ1-2, with TRBD1 identical over 8 bases. Germline CDR1 MNHNS, CDR2 SASEGT. The CDR3 is 16 residues long. The V gene end was trimmed by 5 bases and the J gene end by 4 bases; junction bases not matched to a gene: 12.

The chain recombines TRBV6-5 with TRBJ1-4; D unclear. Between the trimmed V and J ends, which lost 6 bases and 0 bases, there was a span of 8 bases. The germline gives CDR1 MNHEY, CDR2 SVGAGI. CDR3 length: 14 residues. DNA of the CDR3: TGTGCCAGCAGACACATGGCAACTAATGAAAAACTGTTTTTT. Amino acid sequence: CASRHMATNEKLFF.

To note about this clone: A read error may produce the germline difference seen at one junction end. The chain recombines TRBV24-1 with TRBJ2-2; D possibly corresponds to TRBD1 (5 bases). Germline V gene lookup returns CDR1 KGHDR and CDR2 SFDVKD. This CDR3 is 16 amino acids long. The CDR3: CATSALDPGIAGELFF. In DNA form, the CDR3 reads TGTGCCACCAGTGCTTTGGACCCAGGGATAGCCGGGGAGCTGTTTTTT.

The chain links TRBV6-9 to TRBJ1-5; 8 bases fit TRBD1. CDR3 length equals 15 residues. V lost 4 bases and J lost 5; bases outside the gene matches: 7. Germline-derived CDR1 and CDR2 are MNHGY and SVAAGI. Written as DNA, the CDR3 is TGTGCCAGCAGTTCTCAGGGGGCATGGGATCAGCCCCAGCATTTT. It codes for CASSSQGAWDQPQHF.

V and J are TRBV6-5 and TRBJ1-2, with unresolved D. Trimming removed 7 bases from V and 2 bases from J, with 17 bases in between. Germline CDR1 is MNHEY and CDR2 is SVGAGI. The CDR3 contains 15 residues. CDR3 region: CASTRVGGGNYGYTF. The DNA of the CDR3 is TGTGCCAGCACAAGGGTCGGTGGAGGGAACTATGGCTACACCTTC.